The rows below give T cell receptor beta chains drawn from one sample of a study of CD8 T cells in ankylosing spondylitis. Via MiXCR, TCRdb re-called the 5' RACE reads, giving one row per CDR3 protein. The data contain 310,000 or so distinct CDR3 sequences, about 19% of them singletons. Sequencing input: blood, either unsorted or a sorted T cell fraction (not recorded which). Receptors originate from a male donor with ankylosing spondylitis or in good health (not recorded which). Each CDR3 is given with its conserved first and last residue. A D gene is named only where the DNA matches it firmly. The listing skips clone size in some rows; elsewhere it reads once, few, many or a size class.

D gene	V gene	CDR3 length	J gene	clone size	CDR3 protein	CDR3 DNA
-	TRBV20-1	12	TRBJ1-1	few	CSAREGLTEAFF	TGCAGTGCTAGAGAGGGCCTCACTGAAGCTTTCTTT
-	TRBV5-1	12	TRBJ1-3	many	CASSYSGNTIYF	TGCGCCAGCAGTTATTCGGGAAACACCATATATTTT
TRBD1	TRBV4-1	17	TRBJ2-1	-	CASSQDPDREGMNEQFF	TGCGCCAGCAGCCAAGATCCCGACAGGGAAGGGATGAATGAGCAGTTCTTC
-	TRBV12-3/TRBV12-4	11	TRBJ2-3	many	CASGVGDTQYF	TGTGCCAGCGGGGTTGGGGATACGCAGTATTTT
-	TRBV4-1	14	TRBJ1-5	-	CASSPPGTYQPQHF	TGCGCCAGCAGCCCACCTGGGACCTATCAGCCCCAGCATTTT
-	TRBV20-1	13	TRBJ2-3	many	CSASAGHTDTQYF	TGCAGTGCTAGTGCAGGACACACAGATACGCAGTATTTT
TRBD1	TRBV3-1	13	TRBJ1-2	-	CASSQDYRGRNTF	TGTGCCAGCAGCCAAGATTACAGGGGGAGGAACACCTTC
TRBD1	TRBV5-1	16	TRBJ2-2	-	CASSSTGTGNTGELFF	TGCGCCAGCAGCTCAACCGGGACAGGGAACACCGGGGAGCTGTTTTTT
TRBD2	TRBV12-3/TRBV12-4	14	TRBJ2-1	-	CASVGGGSYNEQFF	TGTGCCAGCGTTGGGGGGGGATCCTACAATGAGCAGTTCTTC
TRBD2	TRBV20-1	14	TRBJ2-1	few	CSARIAGSYNEQFF	TGCAGTGCTAGAATAGCGGGGAGCTACAATGAGCAGTTCTTC
-	TRBV29-1	12	TRBJ1-3	many	CSAMTGGSTIYF	TGCAGCGCAATGACCGGCGGCAGCACCATATATTTT